This T cell receptor beta chain was recovered during a study of blood T cells in healthy people across ages. This clonotype was recorded a few times. CDR1 and CDR2 (germline): MDHEN, SYDVKM. Deletions cut 6 bases from V and 1 base from J, with 12 bases between. This CDR3 has 14 residues. Using a J-beta primer mix together with a sample-barcoded 5' primer, a second PCR was run for 7 to 11 cycles. Using its own MiXCR run on the 5' RACE reads, TCRdb lists one record per CDR3 protein. The table includes 1.5 million to 2 million distinct CDR3 sequences, 34% detected once. Researchers collected roughly 10 milliliters of peripheral blood from every single donor.

Input material: blood. The chain employs TRBV28 and TRBJ2-5; no clear D gene. This TCR was recovered from a woman aged 30 to 39 in good health. CDR3 residues: CASSVTTTQETQYF. The CDR3 bases are TGTGCCAGCAGCGTAACTACGACCCAAGAGACCCAGTACTTC.